The subject of this entry is one T cell receptor (beta chain). Its specificity is unknown. The source of the sample is a study of CD8+CD57+ T cells in acquired aplastic anemia. Study-wide background: Sorted cells (CD4+ and CD8+) yielded DNA amounts that averaged about 3.1 ug. The study, taken as a whole, reports: The same twenty-nine CD8+ CDR3 sequences occurred in patients and in controls.

Patients who underwent sequencing had shown CD8+CD57+ cell expansion by flow cytometry. All patients had severe acquired aplastic anemia. The blood sampling took place in patients who had so far received no therapy. V lost 8 bases and J lost 1, with 21 bases in between. CDR1 and CDR2 from the germline V gene are LNHDA and SQIVND (reference sequence). The CDR3 runs 16 residues. Genomic DNA, serving as template, underwent TCR beta VDJ and CDR3 profiling. MiXCR, run by TCRdb on the reads, gives a single entry per CDR3 protein. The repertoire has hundreds of thousands of distinct CDR3 sequences, approximately 58% of them found once; the top ten carry 1% to 1.5%.

V gene TRBV19 combines with J gene TRBJ2-7; tentatively, D is TRBD2 (5 bases). The TCR was taken from a human donor with aplastic anemia. The sequenced material came from sorted CD4+, CD8+, or CD8+CD57+ T cells (not recorded which) from PBMCs. CDR3 in amino acids: CASSRLGGSSSYEQYF. The CDR3 DNA reads as TGTGCCAGTTCCCGGCTGGGCGGGTCGTCATCCTACGAGCAGTACTTC.